Listed here are 13 T cell receptor beta chains from one sample, sequenced in a study of Graves' ophthalmopathy and Graves' hyperthyroidism. Amplified TCR beta CDR3 regions were obtained using RNA transcripts as template. Second-round multiplex PCR came after first-round RT-PCR with HTBI primers. TCRdb redid the calling of the multiplex PCR reads with MiXCR, one entry per CDR3 protein. The sample lists 200,000 to 250,000 distinct CDR3 sequences; roughly a fifth were seen once. Source material: peripheral blood. These receptor sequences come from a woman between 45 and 65 years old with Graves' ophthalmopathy.

The table lists this clonotype with many counts. The V and J genes are TRBV6-1 and TRBJ1-1; TRBD1 is a possible D gene (5 bases). The germline CDR1 and CDR2 sequences are MNHNS and SASEGT. The CDR3 spans 14 residues. Trimming cost V 7 bases and J 5 bases, with 17 bases left between them. CDR3 bases: TGTGCCAGCACGAGTGGTCCAGGGCGTACTGAAGCTTTCTTT. It translates to CASTSGPGRTEAFF.

This clonotype was detected many times. The genes are TRBV7-9 and TRBJ1-2; D uncertain. This CDR3 is built from 13 residues. Between the trimmed V and J ends, which lost 2 bases and 1 base, there was a span of 5 bases. Germline values: CDR1 SEHNR, CDR2 FQNEAQ (reference sequence). The CDR3 sequence is CASSLPINYGYTF. Written as DNA, the CDR3 is TGTGCCAGCAGCTTACCGATTAACTATGGCTACACCTTC. The whole variable domain, filled in from reference TRBV7-9 and TRBJ1-2, reads DTGVSQNPRHKITKRGQNVTFRCDPISEHNRLYWYRQTLGQGPEFLTYFQNEAQLEKSRLLSDRFSAERPKGSFSTLEIQRTEQGDSAMYLCASSLPINYGYTFGSGTRLTVV.

This clonotype was found a few times. A read error may account for a junction end that differs from germline. The rearrangement joins TRBV6-1 to TRBJ1-5, with a tentative D call TRBD1 (6 bases). Germline V gives CDR1 MNHNS, CDR2 SASEGT. The CDR3 extends over 15 amino acids. The CDR3 sequence: CASSWTEGENQPQLF. DNA of the CDR3: TGTGCCAGCAGCTGGACAGAGGGCGAAAATCAGCCCCAGCTTTTT.

This clonotype was counted at least ten times. The chain has TRBV6-2 or TRBV6-3 and TRBJ1-1; 7 bases line up with TRBD1. This CDR3 is built from 15 residues. CDR1 is MNHEY, CDR2 SVGEGT, per germline. The ends lost 0 bases at V and 6 bases at J; junction bases unmatched: 7. DNA for the CDR3: TGTGCCAGCAGTTACTCGCAGGGGGTCGGTGCTGAAGCTTTCTTT. It translates to CASSYSQGVGAEAFF.

This clonotype was recorded many times. The chain couples TRBV9 to TRBJ1-3; D is possibly TRBD1 (5 bases). Germline V gene sequence: CDR1 SGDLS, CDR2 YYNGEE. This CDR3 has 15 residues. With 4 bases removed from V and 1 base from J, the gap between germline ends came to 12 bases. CDR3 region: CASSPGLTSGNTIYF. In DNA form, the CDR3 reads TGTGCCAGCAGCCCGGGACTGACATCTGGAAACACCATATATTTT.

There are many counts of this clonotype. The CDR3 DNA reads TGTGCCAGCAGTTTAGTTTGGGGGACGAACACTGAAGCTTTCTTT. This gives the protein CASSLVWGTNTEAFF. The J gene is TRBJ1-1, the V gene TRBV12-3 or TRBV12-4, with a tentative D call TRBD1 (5 bases). CDR3 length: 15 residues. V lost 1 base and J 1 base, leaving 10 bases between the germline ends.

The rearrangement joins TRBV6-2 or TRBV6-3 to TRBJ2-2; 10 bases line up with TRBD2. CDR3 length: 14 residues. Unmatched junction bases numbered 7, after V lost 8 bases and J lost 7 bases. Germline V CDR1 and CDR2: MNHEY, SVGEGT. The chain's CDR3 is CASVPSGSHGELFF. The CDR3 DNA follows: TGTGCCAGCGTTCCTAGCGGGAGTCACGGGGAGCTGTTTTTT.

The chain couples TRBV27 to TRBJ1-5; unclear D gene. This CDR3 has 13 amino acids. Per germline, CDR1 MNHEY and CDR2 SMNVEV (reference sequence). Deletions cut 6 bases from V and 6 bases from J, with 12 bases between. CDR3 nucleotides: TGTGCCAGCAGACTTAATAGAGGTCAGCCCCAGCATTTT. Amino acids: CASRLNRGQPQHF.

This clonotype has at least ten counts. The rearrangement joins TRBV6-2 or TRBV6-3 to TRBJ1-1; D might be TRBD1 (5 bases). V lost 8 bases to trimming and J lost 4 bases, with 17 bases between them. Germline CDR1 reads MNHEY; CDR2 reads SVGEGT. CDR3 size: 14 residues. The CDR3 spells CASVGRGRSTEAFF. CDR3 coding DNA: TGTGCCAGCGTTGGCCGGGGCAGAAGCACTGAAGCTTTCTTT.

Only a few counts were recorded for this clonotype. V gene TRBV24-1 combines with J gene TRBJ2-5; 8 bases are a match to TRBD2. Germline assignment: CDR1 KGHDR and CDR2 SFDVKD. There are 17 residues in the CDR3. V shed 2 bases and J 0 bases; nucleotides not matched to a gene: 7. The CDR3 coding sequence is TGTGCCACCAGTGATTATTTCGCGGGAGGTTACCAAGAGACCCAGTACTTC. Protein: CATSDYFAGGYQETQYF.

J is TRBJ2-5 and V is TRBV7-3, with 9 bases lining up with TRBD2. Germline V gives CDR1 SGHTA, CDR2 FQGTGA. The junction had 6 bases not matched to a gene; V was cut back by 1 base and J by 3 bases. This CDR3 has 16 amino acids. CDR3: CASSLRGGGGEETQYF. The CDR3 region has the DNA TGTGCCAGCAGCTTAAGGGGCGGGGGGGGAGAAGAGACCCAGTACTTC.

This clonotype was picked up many times. The chain recombines TRBV6-1 with TRBJ1-1, with TRBD1 matching over 7 bases. The ends lost 7 bases at V and 10 bases at J; junction bases unmatched: 9. The germline V gene has CDR1 MNHNS and CDR2 SASEGT. The CDR3 consists of 12 residues. DNA of the CDR3: TGTGCCAGCACCGATAGACAGGGAACAGCTTTCTTT. Amino acid sequence: CASTDRQGTAFF.

This clonotype was found many times. This chain connects TRBV20-1 to TRBJ1-5, with D maybe TRBD1 (5 bases). Trimming removed 0 bases from V and 4 bases from J, with 13 bases in between. Germline V gene lookup returns CDR1 DFQATT and CDR2 SNEGSKA (reference sequence). This CDR3 contains 15 residues. CDR3 amino acids: CSARDPVGGNQPQHF. CDR3 DNA: TGCAGTGCTAGAGATCCCGTTGGGGGGAATCAGCCCCAGCATTTT.